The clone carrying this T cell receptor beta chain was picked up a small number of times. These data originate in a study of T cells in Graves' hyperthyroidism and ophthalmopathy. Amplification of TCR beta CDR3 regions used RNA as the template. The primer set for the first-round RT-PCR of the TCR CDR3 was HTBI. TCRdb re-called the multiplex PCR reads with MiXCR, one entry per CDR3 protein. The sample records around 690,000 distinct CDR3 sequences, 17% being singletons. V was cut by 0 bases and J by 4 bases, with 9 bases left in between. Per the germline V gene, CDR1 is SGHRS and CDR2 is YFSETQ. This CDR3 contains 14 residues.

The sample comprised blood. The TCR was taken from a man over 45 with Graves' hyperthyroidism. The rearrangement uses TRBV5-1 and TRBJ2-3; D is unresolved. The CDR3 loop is CASSLAQWADTQYF. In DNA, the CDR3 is TGCGCCAGCAGCTTGGCCCAGTGGGCAGATACGCAGTATTTT.